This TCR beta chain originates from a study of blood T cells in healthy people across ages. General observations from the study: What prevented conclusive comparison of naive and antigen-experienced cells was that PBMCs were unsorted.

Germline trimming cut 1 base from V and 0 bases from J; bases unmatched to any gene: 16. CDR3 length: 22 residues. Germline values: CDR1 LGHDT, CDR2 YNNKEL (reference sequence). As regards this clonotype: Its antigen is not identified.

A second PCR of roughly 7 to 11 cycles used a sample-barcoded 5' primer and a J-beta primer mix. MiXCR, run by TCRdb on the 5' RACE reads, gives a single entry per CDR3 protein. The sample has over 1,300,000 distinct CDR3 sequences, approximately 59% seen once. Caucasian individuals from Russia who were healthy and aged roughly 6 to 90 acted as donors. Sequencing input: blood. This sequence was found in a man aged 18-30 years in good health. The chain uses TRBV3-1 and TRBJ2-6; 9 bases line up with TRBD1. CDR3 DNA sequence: TGTGCCAGCAGCCAAGGTATTCTCACAGGACAGGGGCTTACCTCTGGGGCCAACGTCCTGACTTTC. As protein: CASSQGILTGQGLTSGANVLTF.